This T cell receptor (beta chain) comes out of a study of blood T cell repertoires in COVID-19. The CDR3 is made up of 16 amino acids. The V gene's germline CDR1 is LGHDT and CDR2 YNNKEL (reference sequence). V was pared by 4 bases and J by 4 bases, with 19 bases between. Those enrolled, adults aged roughly 18 to 89 years, came from some 25 US areas. Sequenced by immunoSEQ multiplex PCR; TCRdb stores in-frame clones only, minus some. The sample lists 140,000 to 150,000 clones, 86% occurring once. This clonotype was sampled from a man aged 45 to 65 who had recovered from COVID-19. Sequencing was done on a sample of PBMCs or T cells enriched from blood (not recorded which). V is TRBV3-1 (or the pseudogene TRBV3-2) and J is TRBJ1-2; D possibly corresponds to TRBD1 (5 bases). Here the CDR3 DNA reads TGTGCCAGCAGCCGCGGGGGGGACCGTAACCCCTATGGCTACACCTTC. Translating it yields CASSRGGDRNPYGYTF.